The 28 T cell receptor beta chains in this list originate from one sample, sequenced in a study of response to subunit inactivated influenza vaccine. MiXCR was run by TCRdb on the RT-PCR reads, yielding one entry per CDR3 protein. Of more than 200,000 distinct CDR3 sequences listed, 9% to 15% are singletons. The specimen comprised non-naive T cells sorted from PBMCs, sampled 14 to 15 days before vaccination. The receptors here all came from a man aged 45-65 years who received an inactivated influenza vaccine.

This clonotype was seen more than once but under ten times. The chain has TRBV20-1 and TRBJ2-1; D remains ambiguous. With 1 base removed from V and 2 bases from J, the gap between germline ends came to 21 bases. The germline V gene encodes CDR1 DFQATT and CDR2 SNEGSKA (reference sequence). This CDR3 has 18 amino acids. The CDR3 reads CSARVIPGGGEAYNEQFF. CDR3 DNA sequence: TGCAGTGCTAGAGTCATTCCCGGCGGTGGAGAGGCCTACAATGAGCAGTTCTTC.

This clonotype was found a few times. The chain links TRBV29-1 to TRBJ1-2, with 8 positions matching TRBD1. The CDR3 contains 14 residues. CDR1 is SQVTM and CDR2 is ANQGSEA in the germline V gene. After removal of 5 bases from V and 7 bases from J, the junction contained 12 bases not matched to a gene. For the CDR3, the DNA is TGCAGCGTTAGCTTGACAGGGGTCGGCTCTGGCTACACCTTC. Its translation is CSVSLTGVGSGYTF. Full variable domain (rest looked up from reference TRBV29-1 and TRBJ1-2): SAVISQKPSRDICQRGTSLTIQCQVDSQVTMMFWYRQQPGQSLTLIATANQGSEATYESGFVIDKFPISRPNLTFSTLTVSNMSPEDSSIYLCSVSLTGVGSGYTFGSGTRLTVV.

This clonotype was counted a few times. The CDR3 DNA reads as TGTGCCAGCAGCCCAGGGAGGGTCATCCAGAGTTCCTATAATTCACCCCTCCACTTT. This translates into CASSPGRVIQSSYNSPLHF. This chain uses TRBV13 with TRBJ1-6; a possible D gene is TRBD1 (5 bases). Germline V CDR1 and CDR2: PRHDT, FYEKMQ (reference sequence). Trimming stripped 5 bases from V and 1 base from J, with 21 bases between. The CDR3 has 19 residues. Filled out from reference TRBV13 and TRBJ1-6, the complete variable domain reads AAGVIQSPRHLIKEKRETATLKCYPIPRHDTVYWYQQGPGQDPQFLISFYEKMQSDKGSIPDRFSAQQFSDYHSELNMSSLELGDSALYFCASSPGRVIQSSYNSPLHFGNGTRLTVT.

This clonotype was detected only a few times. The rearrangement uses TRBV2 and TRBJ1-1; D is possibly TRBD1 (5 bases). Trimming left V 4 bases short and J 11 bases short, with 17 bases between. There are 13 residues in the CDR3. CDR1 and CDR2 from the germline V gene are SNHLY and FYNNEI. The CDR3 here is CASSADRGPRAFF. CDR3 nucleotide sequence: TGTGCCAGCAGTGCTGATCGGGGACCCCGGGCTTTCTTT. Filled out from reference TRBV2 and TRBJ1-1, the complete variable domain reads EPEVTQTPSHQVTQMGQEVILRCVPISNHLYFYWYRQILGQKVEFLVSFYNNEISEKSEIFDDQFSVERPDGSNFTLKIRSTKLEDSAMYFCASSADRGPRAFFGQGTRLTVV.

This chain uses TRBV9 with TRBJ2-1, with 10 positions matching TRBD2. V lost 0 bases, J lost 9 bases, and 6 bases stayed unmatched. Germline V CDR1 and CDR2: SGDLS, YYNGEE. This CDR3 spans 15 amino acids. CDR3 in amino acids: CASSVATSGISEQFF. The CDR3 DNA is TGTGCCAGCAGCGTAGCCACTAGCGGGATTAGTGAGCAGTTCTTC.

This clonotype was seen a handful of times. The genes are TRBV7-6 and TRBJ2-7, with D unresolved. CDR1 SGHVS and CDR2 FNYEAQ come from the germline V gene. With 2 bases removed from V and 6 bases from J, the gap between germline ends came to 11 bases. The CDR3 is 13 amino acids. CDR3 in DNA: TGTGCCAGCAGCTTAAGACAAAACGGCGAGCAGTACTTC. Translated, it gives CASSLRQNGEQYF.

This clonotype was counted ten times or more. The chain has TRBV20-1 and TRBJ1-2; maybe TRBD1 (6 bases). CDR3 length: 13 residues. Germline V gene lookup returns CDR1 DFQATT and CDR2 SNEGSKA (reference sequence). The V gene lost 6 bases and the J gene lost 5 bases, with 16 bases spanning the gap. This CDR3 is CSALQGIPYGYTF. CDR3 nucleotide sequence: TGCAGTGCCCTACAGGGTATCCCATATGGCTACACCTTC.

Regarding this clonotype: A much larger clone lies one base from this, so it may be a read error. The chain couples TRBV5-6 to TRBJ2-2, with D perhaps given as TRBD1 or TRBD2 (5 bases each). Germline loops: CDR1 SGHDT, CDR2 YYEEEE. Trimming pared 4 bases from V and 0 bases from J, leaving 13 bases between. The CDR3 loop spans 16 amino acids. Here the CDR3 reads CASSAPGLANTGELFF. For the CDR3, the DNA is TGTGCCAGCAGCGCGCCGGGGCTTGCGAACACCGGGGAGCTGTTTTTT. The full variable domain, rest sourced from reference TRBV5-6 and TRBJ2-2, is DAGVTQSPTHLIKTRGQQVTLRCSPKSGHDTVSWYQQALGQGPQFIFQYYEEEERQRGNFPDRFSGHQFPNYSSELNVNALLLGDSALYLCASSAPGLANTGELFFGEGSRLTVL.

The genes are TRBV12-3 or TRBV12-4 and TRBJ2-1; 9 bases map to TRBD2. The junction had 13 bases not matched to a gene; V was cut back by 6 bases and J by 7 bases. The CDR3 consists of 16 residues. CDR3 loop: CASSSLAGAGKNEQFF. The CDR3, as DNA: TGTGCCAGCAGCTCTTTAGCGGGAGCAGGGAAAAATGAGCAGTTCTTC.

This clonotype was recorded a few times. The chain uses TRBV29-1 and TRBJ2-3; 7 bases match TRBD2. The CDR3 covers 14 residues. V dropped 5 bases and J dropped 2; count of bases not matched to a gene: 7. Germline lookup yields CDR1 SQVTM and CDR2 ANQGSEA. CDR3 DNA sequence: TGCAGCGTTTCAGCGGGGCTCAACACAGATACGCAGTATTTT. It codes for CSVSAGLNTDTQYF.

The rearrangement uses TRBV20-1 and TRBJ2-5; 8 bases map to TRBD2. This CDR3 has 16 residues. The germline gives CDR1 DFQATT, CDR2 SNEGSKA (reference sequence). J was trimmed by 7 bases and V by 3 bases; bases with no gene match: 16. Here the CDR3 reads CSASVREGLRLGTQYF. CDR3 nucleotides: TGCAGTGCTAGTGTACGGGAGGGCCTTCGTTTAGGGACCCAGTACTTC.

At least ten counts were recorded for this clonotype. In DNA, the CDR3 is TGTGCCAGCAGCCCCTGGCAGGGAAGTTATGGCTACACCTTC. This sequence encodes CASSPWQGSYGYTF. This chain connects TRBV12-3 or TRBV12-4 to TRBJ1-2; D is perhaps TRBD1 (5 bases). The V end lost 6 bases, the J end lost 5 bases, and 16 bases lay between the germline ends. The CDR3 totals 14 residues.

The chain links TRBV28 to TRBJ2-1; D is possibly TRBD1 (5 bases). V lost 6 bases to trimming and J lost 9 bases, with 9 bases between them. Germline V gives CDR1 MDHEN, CDR2 SYDVKM. This CDR3 region has 11 residues. The CDR3 DNA sequence: TGTGCCAGCAGAGCCCAGGGTGAGCAGTTCTTC. Translated, it gives CASRAQGEQFF.

A few counts support this clonotype. CDR3 sequence reads: CAISGGGHLNTEAFF. CDR3 DNA: TGTGCCATCAGTGGGGGGGGGCATTTGAACACTGAAGCTTTCTTT. This chain joins TRBV10-3 and TRBJ1-1; a possible D gene is TRBD1 (6 bases). The CDR3 is 15 amino acids. V gave up 4 bases and J gave up 0 bases, with 12 bases separating them. Germline V gene data show CDR1 as ENHRY and CDR2 as SYGVKD.

This clonotype was observed many times. The rearrangement joins TRBV9 to TRBJ2-3; 9 nucleotides line up with TRBD1. The length of the CDR3 is 15 residues. Trimming at V came to 1 base and at J to 5 bases, leaving 5 bases not matched to a gene. Germline V lookup: CDR1 SGDLS, CDR2 YYNGEE. The CDR3 loop reads CASSVLGDRVDTQYF. The CDR3 DNA is TGTGCCAGCAGCGTATTAGGGGACAGGGTAGATACGCAGTATTTT.

V gene TRBV24-1 combines with J gene TRBJ2-3; TRBD1 aligns across 7 bases. Unmatched junction bases numbered 7, after V lost 3 bases and J lost 5 bases. CDR1 KGHDR and CDR2 SFDVKD come from the germline V gene. The CDR3 covers 15 residues. This CDR3 reads CATSDPGTAKDTQYF. In DNA, the CDR3 is TGTGCCACCAGTGATCCCGGGACAGCGAAAGATACGCAGTATTTT.

This clonotype has a count of ten or more. The CDR3 coding sequence is TGTGCCAGCAGTTACTCCGGTATCTACTCCTATAATTCACCCCTCCACTTT. Its translation: CASSYSGIYSYNSPLHF. V gene TRBV6-5 combines with J gene TRBJ1-6, with D unresolved. This CDR3 is 17 amino acids long. V was pared by 0 bases and J by 0 bases, with 9 bases between. CDR1 is MNHEY, CDR2 SVGAGI, per germline.

The table lists this clonotype with many counts. The gene calls are TRBV12-3 or TRBV12-4 and TRBJ2-2, with D unclear. The CDR3 sequence is 13 residues long. Trimming took off 6 bases at V and 4 bases at J, with 9 bases between the two ends. The CDR3 coding sequence is TGTGCCAGCAGGGAATTGGGCACCGGGGAGCTGTTTTTT. It encodes CASRELGTGELFF.

This clonotype was detected only a few times. The chain is built from TRBV11-1 and TRBJ2-3; 14 positions agree with TRBD2. The V gene end was trimmed by 2 bases and the J gene end by 4 bases; junction bases not matched to a gene: 8. The CDR3 length is 18 residues. CDR1 and CDR2 from the germline V gene are SGHAT and FQDESV (reference sequence). The CDR3: CASSLWTSGGSVADTQYF. The CDR3 DNA reads as TGTGCCAGCAGCTTATGGACTAGCGGGGGGTCTGTAGCAGATACGCAGTATTTT.

The chain has TRBV7-2 and TRBJ2-1; TRBD1 matches 7 bases. V lost 3 bases, J lost 8 bases, and 7 bases stayed unmatched. In germline, CDR1 is SGHTA, CDR2 FQGNSA. The CDR3 is 14 residues long. CDR3 coding DNA: TGTGCCAGCAGCTTGTCCCGGGACAGCTATGAGCAGTTCTTC. Its protein is CASSLSRDSYEQFF.

The chain links TRBV6-2 or TRBV6-3 to TRBJ2-3; 10 bases align to TRBD2. J lost 5 bases, V lost 5 bases, and 13 bases had no gene match. CDR3 length: 17 residues. Germline V gene data show CDR1 as MNHEY and CDR2 as SVGEGT. The CDR3 loop is CASSRPPGTSVVDTQYF. As DNA, the CDR3 is TGTGCCAGCAGTCGTCCTCCGGGGACTAGCGTGGTAGATACGCAGTATTTT.

This clonotype was detected a few times. The chain recombines TRBV15 with TRBJ2-6; D gene uncertain. CDR3 length: 16 residues. V lost 0 bases to trimming and J lost 2 bases, with 8 bases between them. In germline, CDR1 is LNHNV, CDR2 YYDKDF (reference sequence). The CDR3 DNA reads TGTGCCACCAGCAGAGATCTGGCAGCTGGGGCCAACGTCCTGACTTTC. Translation gives CATSRDLAAGANVLTF.

This clonotype showed up many times. CDR3 sequence reads: CASGLVLPRVVQPSTDTQYF. For the CDR3, the DNA is TGTGCTAGTGGTTTGGTCCTCCCACGAGTCGTACAGCCTAGCACAGATACGCAGTATTTT. The chain recombines TRBV12-5 with TRBJ2-3; D is unresolved. CDR1 is LGHNT and CDR2 is FRNRAP in the germline V gene. The CDR3 has 20 residues. V dropped 0 bases and J dropped 0 bases, with 22 bases sitting between them.

This clonotype has at least ten counts. The chain has TRBV5-6 and TRBJ2-7; 8 bases map to TRBD1. The germline V gene has CDR1 SGHDT and CDR2 YYEEEE. The CDR3 contains 19 residues. V lost 3 bases and J lost 0; bases outside the gene matches: 17. CDR3 bases: TGTGCCAGCAGCTCTTCGCCAGGGGGCTATCTGACGAGCTCCTACGAGCAGTACTTC. Amino acid sequence: CASSSSPGGYLTSSYEQYF.

This clonotype appeared a few times. The rearrangement links TRBV29-1 to TRBJ2-5; possible D gene TRBD1, 5 bases. Trimming cost V 5 bases and J 5 bases, with 12 bases left between them. Germline loops: CDR1 SQVTM, CDR2 ANQGSEA. The CDR3 has 12 residues. CDR3 DNA sequence: TGCAGCGTTAGACAGTTGTGGGAGACCCAGTACTTC. This sequence encodes CSVRQLWETQYF.

This clonotype was counted between two and nine times. CDR3 sequence reads: CASTNLGPLHF. CDR3 nucleotides: TGTGCCAGCACTAACTTGGGTCCCCTCCACTTT. The V gene is TRBV12-3 or TRBV12-4, the J gene TRBJ1-6; no clear D. The CDR3 spans 11 residues. V lost 7 bases and J lost 13, with 11 bases in between.

The chain is built from TRBV7-2 and TRBJ2-7; perhaps TRBD1 as D (5 bases). The V end lost 1 base, the J end lost 2 bases, and 12 bases lay between the germline ends. The germline gives CDR1 SGHTA, CDR2 FQGNSA. This CDR3 comprises 15 residues. This CDR3 reads CASSLEAGYTYEQYF. Here the CDR3 DNA reads TGTGCCAGCAGCTTAGAGGCAGGGTATACCTACGAGCAGTACTTC.

This sequence joins TRBV7-2 and TRBJ2-6; D is undetermined. CDR3 length: 16 amino acids. V lost 0 bases to trimming and J lost 2 bases, with 8 bases between them. Looked up from germline, CDR1 is SGHTA and CDR2 is FQGNSA. As DNA, the CDR3 is TGTGCCAGCAGCTTAGCCCTTAAGGCTGGGGCCAACGTCCTGACTTTC. Its translation is CASSLALKAGANVLTF. The full variable domain, with the rest looked up from reference TRBV7-2 and TRBJ2-6, is GAGVSQSPSNKVTEKGKDVELRCDPISGHTALYWYRQSLGQGLEFLIYFQGNSAPDKSGLPSDRFSAERTGGSVSTLTIQRTQQEDSAVYLCASSLALKAGANVLTFGAGSRLTVL.